This note documents a single T cell receptor (beta chain) sequence. The antigen is not known. Method: immunoSEQ multiplex PCR; TCRdb's copy keeps in-frame clones and lacks some. The sample has 300,000 to 400,000 clones, roughly 81% seen once. The sample's treatment: around 19 received Ad26.COV2.S at low or high dose, single or two shots; roughly 5 received placebo; per-sample allocation not given. The investigators took samples on day 63 after the first vaccine or placebo injection. These data come from a study of Ad26.COV2.S vaccination and SARS-CoV-2 variants. Notes on the study in general: Estimates derived from TCR breadth and depth analyses may have underestimated total T cell responses.

The sequenced sample was peripheral blood, obtained in a trial of Ad26.COV2.S vaccine versus placebo. The receptor was isolated from a person between 18 and 59 years old who received the Ad26.COV2.S COVID-19 vaccine or a placebo.

The CDR3 region is CASSKFMNTEAFF. CDR3 sequence (DNA): TGCGCCAGCAGTAAATTTATGAACACTGAAGCTTTCTTT. The genes are TRBV10-1 and TRBJ1-1; D gene ambiguous. Germline V gene lookup returns CDR1 WNHNN and CDR2 SYGVQD (reference sequence). The CDR3 is 13 amino acids. V lost 5 bases, J lost 0 bases, and 7 bases lay in between.